This T cell receptor (beta chain) was sequenced in a study of CD8+ T cells in alopecia areata. V dropped 0 bases and J dropped 1 base, with 9 bases sitting between them. Per the germline V gene, CDR1 is MNHEY and CDR2 is SVGAGI. The length of the CDR3 is 16 residues. General study points: Among the cells sequenced in scalp samples are also the resident alphabeta T cells of normal skin. It was lesional scalp, especially alopecia totalis/universalis, that showed higher clonality than normal scalp.

Treatment indicated: oral pan-JAK inhibitor, 5-10 mg twice daily. Peripheral blood and lesional scalp punch biopsies came from alopecia areata patients. From PBMCs, CD4+ and CD8+ T cells were sorted. In the case of this clone: Its antigen is as yet unknown.

After isolation, RNA underwent reverse transcription to generate cDNA as the sequencing template. Sequenced by immunoSEQ multiplex PCR; TCRdb stores in-frame clones only, minus some. This sample carries approximately 200,000 clones, approximately 60% of them seen once, and the ten largest clones take about 3.5%. This sequence originates from a human donor with alopecia areata. The chain joins TRBV6-5 to TRBJ2-2; D might be TRBD1 (6 bases). The specimen was CD4+ T cells sorted from blood, collected at week 4, from a patient treated with tofacitinib. The CDR3 sequence is CASSYSMTGNTGELFF. The CDR3 bases are TGTGCCAGCAGTTACTCGATGACAGGGAACACCGGGGAGCTGTTTTTT.